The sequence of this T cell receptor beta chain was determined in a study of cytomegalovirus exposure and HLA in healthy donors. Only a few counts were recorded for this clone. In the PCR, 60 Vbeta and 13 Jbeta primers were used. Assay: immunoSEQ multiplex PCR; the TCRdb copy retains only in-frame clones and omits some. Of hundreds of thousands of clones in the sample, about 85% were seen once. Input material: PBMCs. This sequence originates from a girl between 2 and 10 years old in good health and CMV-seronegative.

In nucleotides, the CDR3 is TGTGCCAGTAGTATAGGTCCGCGAGCTGAAGCTTTCTTT. Its protein is CASSIGPRAEAFF. The gene calls are TRBV19 and TRBJ1-1, with no clear D. The germline V gene has CDR1 LNHDA and CDR2 SQIVND (reference sequence). V was shortened by 1 base and J by 6 bases, with 9 bases between the two germline ends. CDR3 length: 13 residues.